This TCR beta chain was found in a study of T cell repertoires in cytomegalovirus infection. The overall study: Alongside well-studied HLA-B-restricted CMV epitopes, recently identified HLA-C-restricted CMV epitopes were also used. Matching HLA type and CMV infection were both indicated by public TCR beta signatures.

TCRdb re-called the reads through MiXCR, storing one row per CDR3 protein. The top ten clones hold 15% to 20% of a sample with 680,000 or so distinct CDR3 sequences, 33% of them seen once. This clonotype has just a few counts. Its specificity is unknown. Trimming pared 6 bases from V and 0 bases from J, leaving 11 bases between. This CDR3 has 14 amino acids. Germline V gene lookup returns CDR1 ENHRY and CDR2 SYGVKD. Study-level points and caveats: Dominant in the ex vivo response were TCR beta clonotypes restricted by HLA-C and specific for CMV. Cumulative frequency (of public TCR beta family members) identified carriers of CMV plus the relevant HLA.

This specimen was cultured PBMCs, taken from culture after CMV antigen stimulation. The chain has TRBV10-3 and TRBJ1-1; a weak D match, TRBD1 (5 bases). This TCR came from a human donor in good health (CMV status not recorded). Some clones in this sample may be carry-over from other donors' samples. CDR3 loop: CAISPQTVNTEAFF. DNA for the CDR3: TGTGCCATCAGCCCCCAGACAGTGAACACTGAAGCTTTCTTT.